The entry below describes one T cell receptor (beta chain). This specimen belongs to a study of control samples from healthy donors and cancer patients. The CDR3 covers 14 residues. Germline V gene data show CDR1 as KGHSH and CDR2 as LQKENI. V lost 9 bases to trimming and J lost 2 bases, with 16 bases between them. Generated by immunoSEQ multiplex PCR, the TCRdb table keeps only in-frame clones and is missing some. The sample holds 70,000 to 95,000 clones, more than 75% seen once. What was sequenced was blood. The chain is built from TRBV18 and TRBJ1-2, with a weak D call TRBD1 (5 bases). The clonotype was recovered from a man in his fifties in good health. This CDR3 is CASHPEGTNYGYTF. CDR3 coding DNA: TGTGCCAGTCACCCGGAAGGGACCAACTATGGCTACACCTTC.